The clone carrying this T cell receptor beta chain has only one observation. The antigen is unknown. TCRdb re-derived calls from the reads in MiXCR, one entry per CDR3 protein. The sample lists more than 150,000 distinct CDR3 sequences; about 20% were seen once. This sample was taken from a study of T cell repertoires in cytomegalovirus infection. Across the whole study: Indicated by public TCR beta signatures were CMV infection and matching HLA type. Study results and caveats: HLA-C-restricted CMV clonotypes gave the most frequent clonotype in two of eight donors. Carriage of CMV together with the relevant HLA was identifiable through cumulative public TCR beta family frequency.

This CDR3 has 15 amino acids. Germline assignment: CDR1 LNHDA and CDR2 SQIVND (reference sequence). J gave up 3 bases and V 6 bases, and 10 bases lay outside the gene matches. Sequenced sample: PBMCs. The TCR sequence derives from a human donor in good health (CMV status not recorded). Some clones in this sample may be carry-over from other donors' samples. The chain carries TRBV19 and TRBJ1-2, with 7 bases matching TRBD1. CDR3 sequence reads: CASSEGAGIYYGYTF. For the CDR3, the DNA is TGTGCCAGTAGCGAGGGGGCTGGGATCTACTATGGCTACACCTTC.